The present T cell receptor beta chain was sequenced within a study of shared clonotypes between healthy human individuals. CDR1 and CDR2 (germline): MDHEN, SYDVKM. This CDR3 is 13 amino acids long. Trimming at V came to 5 bases and at J to 6 bases, leaving 7 bases not matched to a gene. Only in-frame clones appear in the TCRdb table, and some are missing; sequencing was by immunoSEQ multiplex PCR. Of under 2.5 million clones detected, less than 95% appear once; the ten largest clones hold about 0.36%. The receptor was isolated from a man aged 18 to 30 in good health. Some clones in this sample may be carry-over from other donors' samples. The specimen was naive CD4+ T cells from PBMCs. Stated subset: CD45RA+ positively selected. V usage is TRBV28 and J usage is TRBJ2-7, with 7 bases aligning to TRBD2. This chain's CDR3 is CASSQASGGEQYF. The CDR3 nucleotides read TGTGCCAGCAGTCAGGCCTCGGGGGGCGAGCAGTACTTC.